This T cell receptor (beta chain) was sequenced in a study of OX40 agonist ivuxolimab in advanced cancers. Overall study: Patients were dosed with the agonistic anti-OX40 (CD134) antibody ivuxolimab. Three dose-escalation patients had partial responses: one with hepatocellular carcinoma and two with cutaneous melanoma.

This CDR3 region has 14 residues. V was clipped by 1 base and J by 3 bases; unmatched bases: 6. CDR1 and CDR2 from the germline V gene are SQVTM and ANQGSEA. Only in-frame clones appear in the TCRdb table, and some are missing; sequencing was by immunoSEQ multiplex PCR. The table shows 60,000 to 70,000 clones, with about 90% occurring only once. Patients were ruled out by autoimmune disease history or systemic immunosuppression. The receptor was derived from an adult with an advanced solid tumor such as melanoma, head and neck, liver or kidney cancer. The sequenced sample was CD4+ or CD8+ T cells sorted from blood, obtained in a trial of the OX40 agonist ivuxolimab. The chain joins TRBV29-1 to TRBJ2-7; 7 nucleotides match TRBD2. CDR3 sequence: CSVEVGGGSYEQYF. For the CDR3, the DNA is TGCAGCGTTGAAGTCGGGGGAGGGAGCTACGAGCAGTACTTC.